This T cell receptor beta chain was found in a study of blood T cell repertoires in COVID-19. Looking at the study overall: There were acute and convalescent COVID-19 samples, and they came from the United States, Italy and Spain.

As processed by the authors: It was from reference gene primer amplification that nucleated cell counts were estimated. TCRdb's copy holds only in-frame clones and misses some; the assay was immunoSEQ multiplex PCR. Clone size and the V and J calls come from that table; the DNA yielded D and trimming. The data show roughly 180,000 clones, around 80% seen once. V dropped 2 bases and J dropped 4; count of bases not matched to a gene: 9. Germline V gene sequence: CDR1 LGHNA, CDR2 YNFKEQ. The CDR3 loop spans 17 amino acids. Clinical histories supplied by participants themselves formed the basis of cohort assignment.

V and J are TRBV4-2 and TRBJ2-5; TRBD1 matches 11 bases. This clonotype was sampled from a woman in her forties or fifties in a cohort exposed to, infected with or recovered from COVID-19 (not recorded which). Specimen: PBMCs or T cells enriched from blood (not recorded which). In DNA form, the CDR3 reads TGTGCCAGCAGCCAACTGCGATCCGGGACAGGGGGAGAGACCCAGTACTTC. As protein: CASSQLRSGTGGETQYF.